Included here is one T cell receptor (beta chain) sequence, with context. Its specificity is not known. The RNA input was 0.5 to 1 ug, and it was reverse transcribed with random hexamers. Amplification of TCR beta CDR3 used immunoSEQ multiplex PCR across 54 Vbeta and 13 Jbeta. MiXCR was run by TCRdb on the immunoSEQ multiplex PCR reads, yielding one entry per CDR3 protein. The sample shows over 140,000 distinct CDR3 sequences, 85% to 95% of them seen only once. The CDR3 extends over 13 amino acids. V lost 4 bases, J lost 5 bases, and 0 bases stayed unmatched. The germline V gene encodes CDR1 SQVTM and CDR2 ANQGSEA. Patients with Susac syndrome showed fulfilment of recently defined diagnostic criteria for definite or probable disease. Purification of the CD8+ and CD4+ T cells relied on negative isolation, and TEMRA cells underwent FACS enrichment. The record originates from a study of CD8 T cells in Susac syndrome. Overall study results and limits: The CD4+ T cell repertoires of Susac syndrome were found to show no clonal expansion.

The V call is TRBV29-1, the J call TRBJ2-3, with TRBD2 matching 13 bases. Sequenced: CD4+ T cells from PBMCs. The TCR was taken from a human donor with Susac syndrome. CDR3 coding DNA: TGCAGCGTTGGGACTAGCGGGAGAGATACGCAGTATTTT. Translated: CSVGTSGRDTQYF.